The 11 T cell receptor beta chains listed next were all sequenced from one sample in a study of identical twins. MiXCR was run by TCRdb on the 5' RACE reads, yielding one entry per CDR3 protein. The table includes 750,000 to 950,000 distinct CDR3 sequences, 9% to 15% detected once. This sample also appeared in a second study, on yellow fever vaccine responses in identical twins.

What was sequenced was PBMCs. These receptors were collected from a woman younger than 35 in good health.

This chain joins TRBV9 and TRBJ2-1, with D possibly TRBD2 on 6 matching bases. Germline V gene sequence: CDR1 SGDLS, CDR2 YYNGEE. V was cut by 2 bases and J by 4 bases, with 13 bases left in between. This CDR3 is built from 15 residues. CDR3 loop: CASSVAPGLYNEQFF. In DNA, the CDR3 is TGTGCCAGCAGCGTGGCTCCGGGACTGTACAATGAGCAGTTCTTC.

The chain employs TRBV2 and TRBJ2-1, with D perhaps matching TRBD2 (5 bases). Germline CDR1 and CDR2: SNHLY and FYNNEI. Trimming removed 7 bases from V and 8 bases from J, with 15 bases in between. The CDR3 spans 13 residues. The DNA of the CDR3 is TGTGCCAGCAACCCGACGGGGTTCGATGAGCAGTTCTTC. This encodes CASNPTGFDEQFF.

The chain uses TRBV12-5 and TRBJ2-1, with 15 bases that match TRBD2. V trimming: 2 bases; J trimming: 16 bases; junction bases outside the gene matches: 9. Germline CDR1 and CDR2: LGHNT and FRNRAP. This CDR3 region has 15 residues. The DNA of the CDR3 is TGTGCTAGTGGTTTGTCCGGGACTAGCGGGAGGATACCCTTCTTC. Residues: CASGLSGTSGRIPFF.

This clonotype occurred a few times. V and J are TRBV7-8 and TRBJ1-1, with D maybe TRBD1 (6 bases). This CDR3 has 14 amino acids. Trimming shortened V by 6 bases and J by 3 bases, and 14 bases separated the two germline ends. CDR1 is SGHVS and CDR2 is FQNEAQ in the germline V gene. Written as DNA, the CDR3 is TGTGCCAGCAGGGGACCGGGACACTACACTGAAGCTTTCTTT. Translation: CASRGPGHYTEAFF. The variable domain in full, with the rest retrieved from reference TRBV7-8 and TRBJ1-1, is GAGVSQSPRYKVAKRGQDVALRCDPISGHVSLFWYQQALGQGPEFLTYFQNEAQLDKSGLPSDRFFAERPEGSVSTLKIQRTQQEDSAVYLCASRGPGHYTEAFFGQGTRLTVV.

J is TRBJ2-3 and V is TRBV9; tentative D call: TRBD2 (6 bases). Looked up from germline, CDR1 is SGDLS and CDR2 is YYNGEE. The germline V and J ends were trimmed by 5 bases and 5 bases, with 15 bases remaining between them. This CDR3 region has 14 residues. The CDR3 nucleotides read TGTGCCAGCAGTTGGACCGTGCGGGGAGATACGCAGTATTTT. It codes for CASSWTVRGDTQYF.

This clonotype was seen a few times. J is TRBJ2-3 and V is TRBV7-2; D unclear. Deletions cut 1 base from V and 1 base from J, with 9 bases between. CDR1 is SGHTA and CDR2 is FQGNSA in the germline V gene. The CDR3 runs to 15 residues. DNA of the CDR3: TGTGCCAGCAGCTTAGGGCTATGGCGCACAGATACGCAGTATTTT. Translating gives CASSLGLWRTDTQYF.

This clonotype has more than one count but fewer than ten. V is TRBV10-3 and J is TRBJ2-1; D not certain. The CDR3 totals 13 residues. Germline loops: CDR1 ENHRY, CDR2 SYGVKD. Trimming left V 4 bases short and J 0 bases short, with 4 bases between. CDR3 loop: CAISAGSYNEQFF. In DNA form, the CDR3 reads TGTGCCATCAGTGCCGGCTCCTACAATGAGCAGTTCTTC.

The chain combines TRBV12-3 or TRBV12-4 with TRBJ2-1; the D gene is possibly TRBD1 (6 bases). The CDR3 length is 15 residues. V was trimmed by 3 bases and J by 2 bases, leaving 11 bases between them. CDR3 in DNA: TGTGCCAGCAGTTTGATGGGGGCCACCTACAATGAGCAGTTCTTC. It codes for CASSLMGATYNEQFF.

This clonotype was detected many times. V gene TRBV29-1 combines with J gene TRBJ1-2; D gene ambiguous. CDR1 and CDR2 from the germline V gene are SQVTM and ANQGSEA. V dropped 1 base and J dropped 3 bases, with 6 bases sitting between them. This CDR3 spans 12 amino acids. The CDR3 spells CSVEGADYGYTF. Here the CDR3 DNA reads TGCAGCGTTGAAGGGGCAGACTATGGCTACACCTTC.

This chain links TRBV3-1 with TRBJ2-1, with a tentative D call TRBD1 (7 bases). The CDR3 is made up of 17 amino acids. Trimming left V 1 base short and J 0 bases short, with 13 bases between. Germline assignment: CDR1 LGHDT and CDR2 YNNKEL (reference sequence). Written as DNA, the CDR3 is TGTGCCAGCAGCCAAGGAGGGGGCGGGGTCTCCTACAATGAGCAGTTCTTC. Translating gives CASSQGGGGVSYNEQFF.

In its sample, this clonotype was seen once. The chain recombines TRBV5-6 with TRBJ2-7; D unresolved. Germline V CDR1 and CDR2: SGHDT, YYEEEE. Trimming left V 0 bases short and J 1 base short, with 11 bases between. The CDR3 contains 15 residues. Written as DNA, the CDR3 is TGTGCCAGCAGCTTGGAGATGGGCATATCCTACGAGCAGTACTTC. It is translated as CASSLEMGISYEQYF.